The source of this TCR beta chain is a study of OX40 agonist ivuxolimab in advanced cancers. Patients were ruled out by autoimmune disease history or systemic immunosuppression. As for this clone: Antigen specificity is unknown.

Some clones are missing from TCRdb's copy, which holds only in-frame ones; the method was immunoSEQ multiplex PCR. The sample carries just over 60,000 clones, about nine tenths recorded once. The CDR3 totals 16 residues. The trim removed 9 bases at V and 6 bases at J, leaving 16 bases unmatched. Germline CDR1 is LNHNV and CDR2 is YYDKDF (reference sequence). Study-wide findings and caveats: At 0.1-3.0 mg/kg, partial responders had clonal expansion among the lowest observed. The mean number of expanded clones was higher in CD8+ T cells than in CD4+.

The sample here was CD4+ or CD8+ T cells sorted from blood, taken in a trial of the OX40 agonist ivuxolimab. The chain is built from TRBV15 and TRBJ2-1; 8 bases line up with TRBD2. The source of this sequence is an adult with an advanced solid tumor such as melanoma, head and neck, liver or kidney cancer. The DNA for the CDR3 is TGTGCCACAAAAACCGGCGGAGCGGGAGTGCTCAATGAGCAGTTCTTC. Translated: CATKTGGAGVLNEQFF.